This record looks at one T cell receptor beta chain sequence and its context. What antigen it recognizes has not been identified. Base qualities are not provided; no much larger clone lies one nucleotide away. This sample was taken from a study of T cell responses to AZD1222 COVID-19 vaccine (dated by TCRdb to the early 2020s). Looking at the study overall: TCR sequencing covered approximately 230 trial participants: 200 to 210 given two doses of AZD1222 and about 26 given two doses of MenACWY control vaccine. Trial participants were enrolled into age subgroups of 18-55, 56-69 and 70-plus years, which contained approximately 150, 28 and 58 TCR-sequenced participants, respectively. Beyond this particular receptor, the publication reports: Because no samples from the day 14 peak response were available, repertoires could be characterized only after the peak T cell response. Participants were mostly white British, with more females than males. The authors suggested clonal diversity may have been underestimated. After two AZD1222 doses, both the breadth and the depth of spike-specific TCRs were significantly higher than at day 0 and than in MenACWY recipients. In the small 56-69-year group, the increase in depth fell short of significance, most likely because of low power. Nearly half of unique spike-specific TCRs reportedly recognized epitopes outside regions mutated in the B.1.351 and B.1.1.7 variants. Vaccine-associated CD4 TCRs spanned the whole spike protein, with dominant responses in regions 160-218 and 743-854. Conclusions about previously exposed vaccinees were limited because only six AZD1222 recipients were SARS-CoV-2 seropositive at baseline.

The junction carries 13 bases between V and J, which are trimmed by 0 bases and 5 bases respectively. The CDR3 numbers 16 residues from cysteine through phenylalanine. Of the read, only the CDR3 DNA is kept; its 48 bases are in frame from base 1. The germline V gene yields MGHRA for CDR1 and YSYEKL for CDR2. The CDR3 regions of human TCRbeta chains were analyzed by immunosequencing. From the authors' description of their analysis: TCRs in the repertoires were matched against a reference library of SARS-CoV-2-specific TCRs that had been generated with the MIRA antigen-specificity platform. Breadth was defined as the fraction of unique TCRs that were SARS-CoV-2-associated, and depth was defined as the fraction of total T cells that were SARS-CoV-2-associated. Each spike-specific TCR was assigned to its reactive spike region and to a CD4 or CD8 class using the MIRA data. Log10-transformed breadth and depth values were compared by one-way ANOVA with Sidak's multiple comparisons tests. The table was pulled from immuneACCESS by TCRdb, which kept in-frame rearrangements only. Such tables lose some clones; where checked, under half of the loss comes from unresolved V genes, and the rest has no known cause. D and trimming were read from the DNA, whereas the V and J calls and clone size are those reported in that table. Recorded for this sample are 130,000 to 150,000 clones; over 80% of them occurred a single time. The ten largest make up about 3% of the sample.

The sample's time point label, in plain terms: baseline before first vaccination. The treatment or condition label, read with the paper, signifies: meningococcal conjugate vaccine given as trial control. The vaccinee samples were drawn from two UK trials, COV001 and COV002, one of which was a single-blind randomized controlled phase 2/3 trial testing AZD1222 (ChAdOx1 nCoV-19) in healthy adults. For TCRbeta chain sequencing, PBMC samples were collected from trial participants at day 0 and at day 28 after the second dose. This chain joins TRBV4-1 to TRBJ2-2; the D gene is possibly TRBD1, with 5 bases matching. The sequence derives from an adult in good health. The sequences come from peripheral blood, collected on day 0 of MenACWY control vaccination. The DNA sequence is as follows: TGCGCCAGCAGCCAAGACCCCGCAGGGTGGACCGGGGAGCTGTTTTTT. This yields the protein CASSQDPAGWTGELFF.